This is a list of T cell receptor beta chains from one sample in a study of type 1 regulatory T cells. Their specific antigens are unknown. TCRdb re-called the reads through MiXCR, storing one row per CDR3 protein. In the table there are fewer than 70,000 distinct CDR3 sequences, 63% of which are singletons. The sample consisted of cultured T cells, either the whole culture or a sorted T cell fraction (not recorded which). The receptors were gathered from a human donor in good health. CDR3s include the opening cysteine and the closing phenylalanine or tryptophan. D genes are given only for firm matches. Clone sizes are given selectively: once, few, many, or a class where the clone is expanded.

TRBD1,few,TRBV27,TRBJ1-4,TGTGCCAGCCCCTTTAACGGAGCGGTGGACAGGGGGCTAAGAATGGCTAATGAAAAACTGTTTTTT,CASPFNGAVDRGLRMANEKLFF
TRBD1,few,TRBV12-3/TRBV12-4,TRBJ2-2,TGTGCCAGCAGACTTCCGGGACAGGGGAACACCGGGGAGCTGTTTTTT,CASRLPGQGNTGELFF
NA,NA,TRBV5-1,TRBJ1-1,TGCGCCAGCAGCTTGTCCAGGACAGCGAATATGAACACTGAAGCTTTCTTT,CASSLSRTANMNTEAFF
NA,NA,TRBV6-5,TRBJ2-3,TGTGCCAGCAGGGACGGGGGCACAGATACGCAGTATTTT,CASRDGGTDTQYF
NA,NA,TRBV11-2,TRBJ2-2,TGTGCCAGCAGCCCTGTTCCCCCAAGTGGCGGGCAGAACACCGGGGAGCTGTTTTTT,CASSPVPPSGGQNTGELFF
TRBD1,NA,TRBV7-8,TRBJ2-2,TGTGCCAGCATGTCACAGGGGACCGGGGAGCTGTTTTTT,CASMSQGTGELFF
NA,few,TRBV20-1,TRBJ2-7,TGCAGTGCTAGAGATCTGATTCCGCAGTACTTC,CSARDLIPQYF
TRBD1,NA,TRBV7-2,TRBJ1-2,TGTGCCAGCAGCTTCCGAGACAGGGATGGCTACACCTTC,CASSFRDRDGYTF
NA,NA,TRBV7-9,TRBJ1-2,TGTGCCAGCAGTGACCTCGGGGGCCGATTCTATGGCTACACCTTC,CASSDLGGRFYGYTF
NA,medium-sized,TRBV5-1,TRBJ2-2,TGCGCCAGCAGCTTTCGACAGCCTATAATTAACACCGGGGAGCTGTTTTTT,CASSFRQPIINTGELFF
NA,NA,TRBV6-1,TRBJ1-4,TGTGCCAGCAGCCAGGACGGGCAGAGTGAAAAACTGTTTTTT,CASSQDGQSEKLFF
TRBD1,NA,TRBV5-1,TRBJ1-3,TGCGCCAGCAGCTTCTCTGGACAGGGGGCGAAAGGAAACACCATATATTTT,CASSFSGQGAKGNTIYF
NA,few,TRBV10-3,TRBJ1-3,TGTGCCATCAGTGAGTCGGCAGATGCCCTTAACACCATATATTTT,CAISESADALNTIYF
NA,once,TRBV7-2,TRBJ2-1,TGTGCCAGCAGCCCCCCGCCGGGAGAGCAGTTCTTC,CASSPPPGEQFF
NA,NA,TRBV5-5,TRBJ2-2,TGTGCCAGCAGCCCCGTGAGCGGCCTATCAACCGGGGAGCTGTTTTTT,CASSPVSGLSTGELFF
NA,NA,TRBV4-1,TRBJ2-4,TGCGCCAGCAGCCAAGTGGCACAGAAAGCCAAAAACATTCAGTACTTC,CASSQVAQKAKNIQYF
TRBD2,NA,TRBV20-1,TRBJ2-1,TGCAGTGCTAAGCGGCTAGCGGCCGTCAATGAGCAGTTCTTC,CSAKRLAAVNEQFF
NA,NA,TRBV14,TRBJ2-2,TGTGCCAGCAGCCTGGACTACAACGGGGAGCTGTTTTTT,CASSLDYNGELFF
TRBD2,NA,TRBV9,TRBJ2-2,TGTGCCAGCAGCCTCCTCCCTAGCGGGAGGGGGGACGGGGAGCTGTTTTTT,CASSLLPSGRGDGELFF
TRBD2,NA,TRBV12-3/TRBV12-4,TRBJ2-1,TGTGCCAGCAGTTTCTTCGGACTAGCGGGAAATGAGCAGTTCTTC,CASSFFGLAGNEQFF
TRBD2,NA,TRBV4-3,TRBJ2-7,TGCGCCAGCAGCCTAAAAAGCGGGGCCCGCTCCTACGAGCAGTACTTC,CASSLKSGARSYEQYF
TRBD1,NA,TRBV2,TRBJ1-1,TGTGCCAGCAGTGGAGGGACAGGGGGCACTGAAGCTTTCTTT,CASSGGTGGTEAFF
NA,NA,TRBV19,TRBJ2-3,TGTGCCAGTAGTTACCGGGACATAAGCACAGATACGCAGTATTTT,CASSYRDISTDTQYF
TRBD1,few,TRBV7-8,TRBJ2-5,TGTGCCAGCAGCCGGGACAGGGGGGTTGGGACCCAGTACTTC,CASSRDRGVGTQYF
NA,NA,TRBV28,TRBJ1-6,TGTGCCAGCAGTTTGCAGAATTCACCCCTCCACTTT,CASSLQNSPLHF
NA,NA,TRBV19,TRBJ2-4,TGTGCCAGTAGTCTTCAGCAGGGCCCACGTAACATTCAGTACTTC,CASSLQQGPRNIQYF
TRBD1,NA,TRBV6-5,TRBJ2-1,TGTGCCAGCAGTTACTCTGAGACAGGGAGCCATGAGCAGTTCTTC,CASSYSETGSHEQFF
NA,NA,TRBV18,TRBJ1-1,TGTGCCAGCTCACCGGGGAGGAACACTGAAGCTTTCTTT,CASSPGRNTEAFF
TRBD2,once,TRBV12-3/TRBV12-4,TRBJ2-3,TGTGCCAGCAGTTTCAGGACTAGCGGCACAGATACGCAGTATTTT,CASSFRTSGTDTQYF
NA,NA,TRBV6-2/TRBV6-3,TRBJ2-7,TGTGCCAGCAGTTACTCCAGGGGAACAAACTCCTACGAGCAGTACTTC,CASSYSRGTNSYEQYF
NA,NA,TRBV20-1,TRBJ2-3,TGCAGTGCTAGTAGTTTCCAGGGAAAGTCAGATACGCAGTATTTT,CSASSFQGKSDTQYF
NA,NA,TRBV24-1,TRBJ2-5,TGTGCCACCACTGCCCCCCTTGAAGAGACCCAGTACTTC,CATTAPLEETQYF
NA,NA,TRBV20-1,TRBJ2-3,TGCAGTGCTAGCAGGCTAGCGCTGATCACAGATACGCAGTATTTT,CSASRLALITDTQYF
NA,once,TRBV6-2/TRBV6-3,TRBJ2-5,TGTGCCAGCAGTCCTGCCGGGACCCAGTACTTC,CASSPAGTQYF
TRBD2,NA,TRBV4-2,TRBJ2-7,TGTGCCAGCAGCCCGGGGGAGAGACCGGGACTAGCGGATAACTCCTACGAGCAGTACTTC,CASSPGERPGLADNSYEQYF
NA,NA,TRBV2,TRBJ1-5,TGTGCCAGCAGCCGGGAAAAAAGCAATCAGCCCCAGCATTTT,CASSREKSNQPQHF
NA,NA,TRBV7-2,TRBJ1-1,TGTGCCAGCAGCTTAGATGGGGGCACTGAAGCTTTCTTT,CASSLDGGTEAFF
NA,once,TRBV27,TRBJ2-2,TGTGCCAGCAGGGGGGCCAACACCGGGGAGCTGTTTTTT,CASRGANTGELFF
NA,NA,TRBV3-1,TRBJ1-5,TGTGCCAGCAGCCAAGATCTTACGGAGGGTCAGCCCCAGCATTTT,CASSQDLTEGQPQHF
NA,few,TRBV24-1,TRBJ1-5,TGTGCCACCAGTGATGGTGACCGGAGCAATCAGCCCCAGCATTTT,CATSDGDRSNQPQHF
TRBD2,NA,TRBV5-1,TRBJ2-1,TGCGCCAGCAGCTCTACTAGCGGAGCCTACAATGAGCAGTTCTTC,CASSSTSGAYNEQFF
TRBD2,NA,TRBV20-1,TRBJ2-1,TGCAGTGCTAGAGCGGGACTAGCGGGGTGCAATGAGCAGTTCTTC,CSARAGLAGCNEQFF
NA,NA,TRBV10-3,TRBJ2-5,TGTGCCATCAGTGAGTCGAGCCAGGGCGGAGAGACCCAGTACTTC,CAISESSQGGETQYF
NA,NA,TRBV30,TRBJ1-2,TGTGCCTGGAGCAACTATGGCTACACCTTC,CAWSNYGYTF
NA,NA,TRBV3-1,TRBJ2-7,TGTGCCAGCAGCCAAGATTTAGGGTCACGTGGCCGCGAGCAGTACTTC,CASSQDLGSRGREQYF
NA,many,TRBV28,TRBJ2-2,TGTGCCAGCAGTTCCCCACCCGGGGAGCTGTTTTTT,CASSSPPGELFF
NA,NA,TRBV29-1,TRBJ2-1,TGCAGCGTTTTTAGCGGCTCCTACAATGAGCAGTTCTTC,CSVFSGSYNEQFF
NA,NA,TRBV18,TRBJ2-5,TGTGCCAGCTCAATTATTGCGGGACAGAACTTCCAAGAGACCCAGTACTTC,CASSIIAGQNFQETQYF
NA,NA,TRBV12-3/TRBV12-4,TRBJ2-3,TGTGCCACCGGTACACTGAGCACAGATACGCAGTATTTT,CATGTLSTDTQYF
TRBD2,NA,TRBV7-2,TRBJ2-3,TGTGCCAGCAGCACCGGACTAGCGGGAGAATTGAGTACGCAGTATTTT,CASSTGLAGELSTQYF